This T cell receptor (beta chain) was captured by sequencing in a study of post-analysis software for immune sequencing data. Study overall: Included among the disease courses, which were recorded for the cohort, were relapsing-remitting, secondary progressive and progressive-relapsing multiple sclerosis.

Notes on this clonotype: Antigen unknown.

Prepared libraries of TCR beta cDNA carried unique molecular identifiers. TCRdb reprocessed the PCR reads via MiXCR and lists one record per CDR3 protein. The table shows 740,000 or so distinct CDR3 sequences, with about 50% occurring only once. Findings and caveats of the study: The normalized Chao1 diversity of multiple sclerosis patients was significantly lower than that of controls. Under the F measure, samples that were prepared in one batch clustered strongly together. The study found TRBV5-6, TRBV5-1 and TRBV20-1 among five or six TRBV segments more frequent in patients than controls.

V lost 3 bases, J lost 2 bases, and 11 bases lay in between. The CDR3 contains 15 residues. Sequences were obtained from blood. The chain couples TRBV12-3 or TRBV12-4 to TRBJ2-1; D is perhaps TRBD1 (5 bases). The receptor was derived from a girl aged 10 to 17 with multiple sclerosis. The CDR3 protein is CASSLGPPPYNEQFF. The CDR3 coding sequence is TGTGCCAGCAGTTTGGGGCCACCACCCTACAATGAGCAGTTCTTC.